This T cell receptor (beta chain) was obtained from a study of metastatic and nonmetastatic thyroid tumors. Study-level findings and limits: Compared with benign nodules, malignant thyroid tumors were reported to have significantly higher TCR beta diversity in both blood and tumor.

In regard to this clone: Its antigen is not known.

Using MiXCR, TCRdb reanalyzed the PCR reads. The sample yields some 15,000 clones, around 3.9% seen once. Germline trimming cut 7 bases from V and 3 bases from J; bases unmatched to any gene: 14. This CDR3 spans 16 amino acids. CDR1 is SGHAT and CDR2 is FQNNGV in the germline V gene. No treatment had been given to any patient before thyroid surgery. V is TRBV11-2 and J is TRBJ2-7; 8 positions match TRBD1. The sequencing input was tumor tissue. The sequence derives from a female donor with papillary thyroid cancer or a benign thyroid nodule (not recorded which). Some clones in this sample may be carry-over from other donors' samples. CDR3 region: CASTTKPSGTGYEQYF. The CDR3 bases are TGTGCCAGCACTACGAAACCCTCAGGGACAGGCTACGAGCAGTACTTC.